This TCR beta chain was retrieved from a study of CD8+CD57+ T cells in acquired aplastic anemia. The study's findings and limits: Found in both controls and patients were around 30 CD8+ CDR3 sequences.

A note on this clonotype: Its antigen is unidentified.

Patients picked for sequencing had shown CD8+CD57+ cell expansion detected by flow cytometry. CDR1 is MNHNY, CDR2 SVGAGI, per germline (reference sequence). The CDR3 is 14 residues long. V dropped 11 bases and J dropped 1 base, with 17 bases sitting between them. The template used for profiling TCR beta VDJ and CDR3 was genomic DNA. Via MiXCR, TCRdb re-called the reads, giving one row per CDR3 protein. The data hold roughly 200,000 distinct CDR3 sequences, with 63% observed a single time. The chain carries TRBV6-6 and TRBJ1-2, with D tentatively TRBD1 (5 bases). The TCR comes from a human donor with aplastic anemia. Sequencing was performed on sorted CD4+, CD8+, or CD8+CD57+ T cells (not recorded which) from PBMCs. The chain's CDR3 is CAVGERRVNYGYTF. Here the CDR3 DNA reads TGTGCCGTAGGGGAAAGACGGGTTAACTATGGCTACACCTTC.